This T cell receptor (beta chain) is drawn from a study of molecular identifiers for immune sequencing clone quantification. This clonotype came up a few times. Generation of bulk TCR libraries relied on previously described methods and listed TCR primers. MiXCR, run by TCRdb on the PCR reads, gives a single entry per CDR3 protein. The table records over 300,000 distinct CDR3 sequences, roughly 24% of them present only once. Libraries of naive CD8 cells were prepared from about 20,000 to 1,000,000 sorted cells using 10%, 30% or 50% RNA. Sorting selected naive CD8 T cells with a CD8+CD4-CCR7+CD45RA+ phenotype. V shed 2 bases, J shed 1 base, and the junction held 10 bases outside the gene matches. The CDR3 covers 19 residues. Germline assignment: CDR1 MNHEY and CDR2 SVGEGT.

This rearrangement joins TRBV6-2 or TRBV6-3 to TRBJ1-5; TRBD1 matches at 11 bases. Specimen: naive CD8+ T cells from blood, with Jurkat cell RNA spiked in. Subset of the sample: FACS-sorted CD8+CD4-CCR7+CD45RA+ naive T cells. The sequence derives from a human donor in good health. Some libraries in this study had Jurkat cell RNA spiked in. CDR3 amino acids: CASSYTRDRGSTSNQPQHF. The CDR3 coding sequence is TGTGCCAGCAGTTACACCCGGGACAGGGGGTCAACAAGCAATCAGCCCCAGCATTTT.